Detailed here is one TCR beta chain. This clone's antigen is unknown. Base quality data are lacking; no much larger clone is found one base away. The entry originates in a study of cytomegalovirus exposure and HLA in healthy donors (TCRdb year 2017). Some background on the complete study: An earlier analysis of roughly 570 of the donors reported 250 to 300 Gb of sequence data and about 120 million unique TCR beta sequences obtained from about 170 million T cells. Because of strong linkage in the cohort, four to six DR-DQ haplotypes were treated as single units for association and clustering. All discovery cohort repertoires had been generated using a single sequencing platform. To predict cytomegalovirus infection status, the study brought together high-throughput TCR immunosequencing, statistical association of individual TCRs with disease status, and machine learning. An earlier analysis of around 640 of the donors used high-throughput TCR beta sequencing to judge whether each TCR beta V gene segment behaved as functional or pseudogenic. Alongside the repertoire data, information on donor age, sex, ethnicity and CMV serostatus was compiled. The study was designed to test whether signatures of past pathogen exposure could be identified by cataloging public T cell receptors. In a later genetic analysis, genome-wide SNP genotypes for about 55% of the roughly 700 donors were used, and that subset was treated as a discovery cohort. A later analysis re-examined previously published TCR beta repertoires from just over 650 donors and added high-resolution HLA genotyping to investigate patterns of TCR occurrence. An early release covering 500 to 750 HLA-typed donors comprised about 320 gigabases of sequencing data and about 90 million unique TCR sequences. Both class I and class II loci were covered by HLA typing, at four-digit resolution. On average, about 240,000 unique TCR beta nucleotide sequences were sequenced per donor among 398 genotyped donors of the cohort, with roughly a sixth of those sequences being non-productive. Typing coverage varied by locus: about 620-630 donors for A, B, C, DRB1 and DQB1; 522 for DQA1; around 610 for DPA1; fewer than 480 for DPB1. The study profiled the T cell repertoires of under 700 subjects by immunosequencing and related them to cytomegalovirus serostatus. Rather than drawing on any new phenotypic data, the later analysis identified candidate immune exposures from TCR beta sequences and the way those sequences occurred across donors. Besides the first cohort of about 730 subjects, a separate validation cohort made up of roughly 120 different subjects was used. The genetic ancestry cluster associated with self-reported Caucasian donors included over 80% of the 398 genotyped donors. Points the paper makes about the study in general: The cohort was sequenced for TCR beta chains only, and without alpha or paired-chain data the features that could be detected were limited. At a false discovery rate of 0.05, a later analysis linked about 16,000 TCR beta sequences to specific HLA alleles. Linkage disequilibrium might explain the correlated functional status among segregating V segments, but an unknown experimental factor could not be ruled out. In a later analysis, HLA-associated TCR beta chains were found to be more clonally expanded and to have lower generation probabilities than equally common non-associated chains. V-gene and J-gene trimming of TCR beta chains was associated with a missense DCLRE1C variant in a later genetic analysis, and the association was replicated in an independent cohort. A group of highly shared sequence variants was considered likely to be a technical artifact of the sequencing pipeline. The classifier was reported to diagnose cytomegalovirus status with high specificity and sensitivity in both the original and validation cohorts. A total of fewer than 200 TCR beta chains were listed by the study as associated with cytomegalovirus. Across donors, most TCR sequences were observed very rarely, whereas some public TCRs were present in many individuals. In vitro tests confirmed that three of the cytomegalovirus-associated TCR beta chains recognize cytomegalovirus antigens. According to a later genetic analysis, donors in an Asian-associated ancestry cluster had fewer N-insertions in productive TCRs than the roughly 660-donor mean. Sequencing depth was assumed to be roughly uniform across donors in the presence/absence analyses, though that assumption may not hold. Some IMGT-functional V segments, including TRBV6-2 and TRBV6-3, could not be distinguished by the 87-base-pair reads and were therefore excluded. Because counts were too low, more than 15 rarely observed V segments, including chromosome 9 orphons, were excluded from the earlier analysis of around 640 of the donors. In a later analysis, TCR association rates were found to vary across HLA loci, with the most associated TCRs seen for DRB1 alleles and the fewest for HLA-C alleles. A further reported finding was that TCR beta sequences accurately predicted the HLA-A and HLA-B alleles for most subjects in the first cohort. Because HLA typing was missing for some donors at each locus, association tests included only the typed subset. Assigning TCR associations to individual alleles was difficult when HLA alleles, especially DR and DQ, strongly co-occurred. Several of the top co-occurrence clusters appeared to be linked to parvovirus B19, influenza, CMV and Epstein-Barr virus, according to a later analysis. In a later analysis, most CMV-associated TCR beta chains were found to appear HLA-restricted, with HLA associations seemingly driven largely by CMV exposure. In an earlier analysis of approximately 590 of the donors, most TCR beta V segments appeared in productive rearrangements about 87% or about 30% of the time, broadly matching IMGT annotations. Immune exposure information for the cohort was limited to CMV serostatus. The authors suggested that the approach could potentially be generalized to other disease states and immunological phenotypes.

The cohort consisted of fewer than 700 healthy bone marrow donors. At the time of sampling, all cohort members were nominally healthy, though unrecorded immune exposures were likely present. Of the roughly 620 cohort members, some 270 had positive CMV serostatus and 350 to 450 had negative CMV serostatus, and CMV serostatus was not recorded for the donor. A peripheral blood sample was provided by each donor, and peripheral blood mononuclear cells were used for TCR beta sequencing. The Qiagen DNeasy Blood Extraction Kit was used to extract genomic DNA from the blood cell samples. The library was obtained by the immunoSEQ multiplex PCR assay. For the multiplex PCR, a mixture combining 60 forward primers for TCR Vbeta segments and 13 reverse primers for TCR Jbeta segments was used. The CDR3 region of rearranged TCR beta genes was amplified from genomic DNA with a multiplex PCR assay. On the Illumina HiSeq System, the amplified TCR beta libraries were sequenced as 87-base-pair reads. Per the source publication's procedure: Across the roughly 640 repertoires, a later analysis counted tens of millions of unique TCR beta chains, around 11 million of which were shared by at least two donors. A nearest-neighbor algorithm error-corrected the raw reads and collapsed the reads into unique sequences, merging closely related sequences to remove PCR and sequencing errors. CDR3 sequences were aligned to IMGT reference sequences to assign V, D and J gene segments. For a sequence to be retained, a match of at least six nucleotides to both a V gene segment and a J gene segment was required. A rearrangement was called productive if the CDR3 had no stop codons and remained in frame with V and J, and every other rearrangement was called non-productive. CDR3 was defined by IMGT convention, running from the second conserved V-encoded cysteine to the conserved J-encoded phenylalanine. Sequences without an unambiguous match to a single V gene segment were excluded from the earlier analysis of several hundred of the donors. An earlier analysis of about 600 of the donors called V segments functional above 56.7% productive rearrangements and segregating when the between-donor standard deviation exceeded 5%. A statistical classification framework was developed to diagnose cytomegalovirus status using the catalog of TCR beta chain sequences. A later analysis assigned V and J genes by comparing TCR nucleotide sequences with IMGT/GENE-DB human TR gene sequences. Using the TCRdist pipeline, a later analysis assigned CDR3 sequences along with most-parsimonious VDJ recombination scenarios. In a later analysis, every TCR beta chain was defined by the combination of its CDR3 amino acid sequence and its V-gene family, and reads without a unique V-gene family were dropped. To address suspected cross-contamination and a sequencing artifact, a later analysis removed roughly 580 highly shared, low-generation-probability nucleotide sequences. In a later analysis, a clonal expansion index was calculated for each public chain from normalized within-repertoire ranks of inferred template counts. In a later analysis, generation probabilities were computed using a VDJ recombination model fitted to out-of-frame rearrangements, and the results were checked against IGoR. In a later analysis, hypergeometric tests were used to score TCR-TCR, TCR-HLA and TCR-CMV co-occurrence, with a repertoire-size bias correction applied to TCR pairs. In a later analysis, false discovery rates were estimated by permuting HLA or CMV assignments 20 times. In a later analysis, co-occurring TCRs were grouped using DBSCAN, with TCRdist sequence similarity added in when clustering inside HLA-allele-positive subsets. Repertoires with fewer than 30,000 or more than 120,000 public chains, plus five repertoires with anomalous nucleotide sharing, were excluded from co-occurrence clustering. TCRdb holds this immuneACCESS table with in-frame rearrangements only. Some clones are missing; in checked studies, unresolved V genes explain under half, and the rest has no known cause. The DNA was the basis for D and trimming; V, J and clone size are from that table. This sample is represented by around 130,000 clones; roughly 69% of them were singletons. Together, the top ten hold approximately 2.9% of the sample.

Spanning cysteine to phenylalanine, the CDR3 consists of 17 amino acids. The entry retains the CDR3 DNA only, 51 bases that are in frame from base 1. V drops 1 base and J drops 1 base, leaving 16 bases in between. CDR1 and CDR2 (SNHLY, FYNNEI) derive from the germline V gene. The receptor chain draws on TRBV2 and TRBJ1-1; the D gene remains uncertain. Sequenced input: PBMCs. The origin of this receptor is a human donor in good health. The bases are TGTGCCAGCAGTGAAGTTCAGAGGAAGCCCGAGAACACTGAAGCTTTCTTT. Its product reads: CASSEVQRKPENTEAFF.